This TCR beta chain is from a study of blood T cell repertoires in COVID-19. Unmatched junction bases numbered 3, after V lost 0 bases and J lost 6 bases. The CDR3 totals 14 residues. CDR1 LNHNV and CDR2 YYDKDF come from the germline V gene (reference sequence). Generated by immunoSEQ multiplex PCR, the TCRdb table keeps only in-frame clones and is missing some. The table lists 200,000 to 250,000 clones, approximately 88% of them singletons. Seattle participants joined during active infection and were tracked over time. Sequences were obtained from peripheral blood. This TCR was recovered from a woman aged 25 to 39 with COVID-19, enrolled during active disease. The chain recombines TRBV15 with TRBJ2-7, with 9 bases identical to TRBD2. Here the CDR3 reads CATSRESTSGEQYF. Here the CDR3 DNA reads TGTGCCACCAGCAGAGAGTCGACTAGCGGCGAGCAGTACTTC.